The next 15 T cell receptor beta chains were all read from a single sample in a study of cytomegalovirus exposure and HLA in healthy donors. Profiled with immunoSEQ multiplex PCR; TCRdb holds only in-frame clones, not every one. The sample yields about 73,000 clones, 94% seen once. The material sequenced was PBMCs. Receptors were obtained from a woman under 30 in good health and CMV-seropositive.

V and J are TRBV30 and TRBJ1-2; 10 bases match TRBD1. The CDR3 spans 15 residues. The junction had 11 bases not matched to a gene; V was cut back by 4 bases and J by 6 bases. Germline V CDR1 and CDR2: GTSNPN, SVGIG (reference sequence). Written as DNA, the CDR3 is TGTGCCTGGACCCTACCGACAGGGGGCGCAGATGGCTACACCTTC. Translated, it gives CAWTLPTGGADGYTF. Supplemented by reference TRBV30 and TRBJ1-2, the full variable domain reads SQTIHQWPATLVQPVGSPLSLECTVEGTSNPNLYWYRQAAGRGLQLLFYSVGIGQISSEVPQNLSASRPQDRQFILSSKKLLLSDSGFYLCAWTLPTGGADGYTFGSGTRLTVV.

This chain joins TRBV7-2 and TRBJ1-2; TRBD1 aligns across 8 bases. Germline CDR1 SGHTA, CDR2 FQGNSA. V was pared by 5 bases and J by 8 bases, with 16 bases of the junction left unmatched. The CDR3 extends over 16 amino acids. CDR3 region: CASSRRGPQGALGYTF. The CDR3 DNA follows: TGTGCCAGCAGCCGTCGGGGGCCTCAGGGGGCGCTCGGCTACACCTTC.

Written as DNA, the CDR3 is TGCGCCAGCAGCCAAGATATAGGGGGCAACTATGGCTACACCTTC. It is translated as CASSQDIGGNYGYTF. V is TRBV4-3 and J is TRBJ1-2; 7 positions agree with TRBD1. This CDR3 has 15 amino acids. Germline CDR1 LGHNA, CDR2 YSLEER. The V segment lost 0 bases and the J segment 2 bases; nucleotides outside the gene matches: 3.

This clone was seen just once. This chain links TRBV5-8 with TRBJ1-1; D is undetermined. V was clipped by 1 base and J by 9 bases, with 10 bases between them. Germline loops: CDR1 SGHTS, CDR2 YDEGEE. The length of the CDR3 is 12 residues. CDR3 DNA sequence: TGTGCCAGCAGCTTGCAACAGCTCAAAGCTTTCTTT. Its protein is CASSLQQLKAFF.

The chain combines TRBV11-3 with TRBJ1-1, with 7 bases fitting TRBD1. In germline, CDR1 is SGHNT, CDR2 YENEEA. The CDR3 contains 15 residues. V lost 5 bases to trimming and J lost 4 bases; unmatched junction nucleotides: 10. In DNA, the CDR3 is TGTGCCAGCAGCGAGAGCGGCAGGGGGAGCACTGAAGCTTTCTTT. This gives the protein CASSESGRGSTEAFF. Full variable domain (rest looked up from reference TRBV11-3 and TRBJ1-1): EAGVVQSPRYKIIEKKQPVAFWCNPISGHNTLYWYLQNLGQGPELLIRYENEEAVDDSQLPKDRFSAERLKGVDSTLKIQPAELGDSAVYLCASSESGRGSTEAFFGQGTRLTVV.

V and J are TRBV2 and TRBJ2-1; no clear D gene. CDR3 length equals 14 residues. Germline CDR1 reads SNHLY; CDR2 reads FYNNEI. The V gene lost 5 bases and the J gene lost 0 bases, with 8 bases spanning the gap. The CDR3 DNA follows: TGTGCCAGCAGTTATAGTATCTCCTACAATGAGCAGTTCTTC. It is translated as CASSYSISYNEQFF.

This sequence joins TRBV4-1 and TRBJ1-6, with D possibly matching TRBD1 (6 bases). Trimming removed 1 base at V and 6 bases at J, with 10 bases between. Looked up from germline, CDR1 is MGHRA and CDR2 is YSYEKL. This CDR3 has 15 amino acids. The chain's CDR3 is CASSQGGGSNSPLHF. The CDR3 DNA reads as TGCGCCAGCAGCCAAGGAGGGGGTAGTAATTCACCCCTCCACTTT.

The V call is TRBV28, the J call TRBJ2-5, with D tentatively TRBD1 (5 bases). V was pared by 5 bases and J by 1 base, with 8 bases between. Germline values: CDR1 MDHEN, CDR2 SYDVKM. The CDR3 loop spans 13 amino acids. This CDR3 reads CASSLDSQETQYF. CDR3 coding DNA: TGTGCCAGCAGTCTTGACAGCCAAGAGACCCAGTACTTC.

The V and J genes are TRBV27 and TRBJ1-1; 7 positions match TRBD1. The CDR3 contains 18 residues. CDR1 and CDR2 (germline): MNHEY, SMNVEV (reference sequence). J was trimmed by 3 bases and V by 3 bases; bases with no gene match: 16. CDR3 residues: CASSFRSSGGFGHTEAFF. In nucleotides, the CDR3 is TGTGCCAGCAGTTTCAGGTCATCAGGGGGATTCGGGCACACTGAAGCTTTCTTT.

The rearrangement links TRBV6-1 to TRBJ2-7; 10 bases are a match to TRBD2. There are 18 residues in the CDR3. The ends lost 2 bases at V and 0 bases at J; junction bases unmatched: 10. CDR1 is MNHNS and CDR2 is SASEGT in the germline V gene. CDR3 DNA sequence: TGTGCCAGCAGTGAACTTTTGGGACTAGCGACGAGCTCCTACGAGCAGTACTTC. It encodes CASSELLGLATSSYEQYF.

The gene calls are TRBV19 and TRBJ2-2; weak D call: TRBD2 (6 bases). This CDR3 is 14 amino acids long. Germline V lookup: CDR1 LNHDA, CDR2 SQIVND (reference sequence). V was trimmed by 3 bases and J by 3 bases, leaving 8 bases between them. The CDR3 coding sequence is TGTGCCAGTAGTATGGGCGGGGACACCGGGGAGCTGTTTTTT. Amino acid sequence: CASSMGGDTGELFF.

The rearrangement joins TRBV29-1 to TRBJ1-2; D is perhaps TRBD1 (5 bases). The ends were cut back, 7 bases at V and 1 base at J, with 10 bases in the middle. Germline V gene lookup returns CDR1 SQVTM and CDR2 ANQGSEA. The CDR3 has 12 amino acids. The CDR3 is CSAGVVNYGYTF. The CDR3 DNA sequence: TGCAGCGCGGGGGTAGTTAACTATGGCTACACCTTC.

The chain combines TRBV11-3 with TRBJ2-7, with TRBD2 matching over 9 bases. J was trimmed by 0 bases and V by 2 bases; bases with no gene match: 5. Germline values: CDR1 SGHNT, CDR2 YENEEA. CDR3 size: 16 residues. This CDR3 is CASSLTAGGNSYEQYF. Written as DNA, the CDR3 is TGTGCCAGCAGCTTAACGGCGGGAGGGAACTCCTACGAGCAGTACTTC.

The chain employs TRBV27 and TRBJ1-5, with TRBD1 matching over 7 bases. Per the germline V gene, CDR1 is MNHEY and CDR2 is SMNVEV (reference sequence). Unmatched junction bases numbered 7, after V lost 6 bases and J lost 2 bases. The length of the CDR3 is 15 residues. Here the CDR3 reads CASRQDRLGNQPQHF. DNA for the CDR3: TGTGCCAGCAGACAGGACAGGTTGGGCAATCAGCCCCAGCATTTT.

The chain recombines TRBV28 with TRBJ2-7, with 9 bases fitting TRBD1. Losses at the gene ends were 6 bases for V and 3 bases for J; bases not matched to a gene: 6. There are 14 residues in the CDR3. Germline loops: CDR1 MDHEN, CDR2 SYDVKM. CDR3 loop: CASRDVGQGYEQYF. The CDR3 DNA follows: TGTGCCAGCAGGGACGTGGGACAGGGCTACGAGCAGTACTTC.